One sample yielded the 16 T cell receptor beta chains listed below, sequenced in a study of T cell responses to AZD1222 COVID-19 vaccine. Sequencing used immunoSEQ multiplex PCR; TCRdb keeps in-frame clones, though not all of them. The sample includes 100,000 to 150,000 clones, less than 95% seen only once; the top ten take 4.4%. The specimen comprised peripheral blood, sampled on day 0 of MenACWY control vaccination. These receptors were taken from an adult in good health.

The rearrangement links TRBV7-9 to TRBJ2-2; D is possibly TRBD1 or TRBD2 (6 bases each). CDR3 length: 15 residues. With 4 bases removed from V and 7 bases from J, the gap between germline ends came to 16 bases. Germline loops: CDR1 SEHNR, CDR2 FQNEAQ (reference sequence). CDR3 residues: CASSWGLGAGGELFF. As DNA, the CDR3 is TGTGCCAGCAGCTGGGGACTGGGGGCCGGCGGGGAGCTGTTTTTT.

The chain links TRBV18 to TRBJ1-3, with D unclear. Germline assignment: CDR1 KGHSH and CDR2 LQKENI. This CDR3 contains 16 residues. Trimming removed 2 bases from V and 0 bases from J, with 11 bases in between. The CDR3 DNA reads as TGTGCCAGCTCACCAAAGGATCCTTTCTCTGGAAACACCATATATTTT. This codes for CASSPKDPFSGNTIYF.

The V and J genes are TRBV11-3 and TRBJ1-1, with D possibly TRBD1 on 6 matching bases. Germline V lookup: CDR1 SGHNT, CDR2 YENEEA. This CDR3 region has 13 residues. The V end lost 5 bases, the J end lost 7 bases, and 14 bases lay between the germline ends. CDR3 sequence: CASSRGARSEAFF. The CDR3, as DNA: TGTGCCAGCAGCCGGGGGGCTAGGAGTGAAGCTTTCTTT. Based on the CDR3 plus reference TRBV11-3 and TRBJ1-1, the full variable domain is EAGVVQSPRYKIIEKKQPVAFWCNPISGHNTLYWYLQNLGQGPELLIRYENEEAVDDSQLPKDRFSAERLKGVDSTLKIQPAELGDSAVYLCASSRGARSEAFFGQGTRLTVV.

The chain joins TRBV6-6 to TRBJ2-5, with a weak D call TRBD2 (6 bases). Germline loops: CDR1 MNHNY, CDR2 SVGAGI (reference sequence). The germline V and J ends were trimmed by 0 bases and 5 bases, with 10 bases remaining between them. This CDR3 has 14 amino acids. The CDR3, as DNA: TGTGCCAGCAGTTACTCGGGAGGAGGGGAGACCCAGTACTTC. It yields the protein CASSYSGGGETQYF.

The chain recombines TRBV2 with TRBJ2-1, with a tentative D call TRBD2 (6 bases). The CDR3 sequence is 15 residues long. The V gene lost 4 bases and the J gene lost 1 base, with 11 bases spanning the gap. CDR1 and CDR2 (germline): SNHLY, FYNNEI. The DNA of the CDR3 is TGTGCCAGCAGTGCCGGGGGTCGATCCTACAATGAGCAGTTCTTC. It is translated as CASSAGGRSYNEQFF.

This rearrangement joins TRBV5-1 to TRBJ1-4, with TRBD1 matching over 9 bases. The CDR3 runs to 15 residues. V dropped 3 bases and J dropped 7; count of bases not matched to a gene: 7. Germline values: CDR1 SGHRS, CDR2 YFSETQ. The CDR3 nucleotides read TGCGCCAGCAGCTACACAGGGGGCGCTGGTGAAAAACTGTTTTTT. This gives the protein CASSYTGGAGEKLFF.

The rearrangement uses TRBV20-1 and TRBJ1-2, with a weak D call TRBD1 (5 bases). The CDR3 contains 11 residues. V was clipped by 4 bases and J by 8 bases, with 11 bases between them. Germline-derived CDR1 and CDR2 are DFQATT and SNEGSKA (reference sequence). The CDR3 region is CSATGTGGYTF. The CDR3 DNA sequence: TGCAGTGCTACAGGGACGGGAGGCTACACCTTC.

The chain has TRBV12-3 or TRBV12-4 and TRBJ1-1; D unresolved. CDR3 length: 13 residues. Trimming shortened V by 3 bases and J by 5 bases, and 10 bases separated the two germline ends. CDR3 coding DNA: TGTGCCAGCAGTTTGTACGGGAATACTGAAGCTTTCTTT. It yields the protein CASSLYGNTEAFF.

This sequence joins TRBV2 and TRBJ2-7; a possible D gene is TRBD2 (6 bases). The CDR3 is 14 residues long. The germline CDR1 and CDR2 sequences are SNHLY and FYNNEI. Trimming removed 10 bases at V and 7 bases at J, with 23 bases between. The CDR3 spells CATPGGGLREEQYF. For the CDR3, the DNA is TGTGCCACCCCAGGTGGGGGACTCAGGGAAGAGCAGTACTTC.

This chain links TRBV5-8 with TRBJ2-7; 11 bases align to TRBD1. CDR3 size: 14 residues. The junction had 3 bases not matched to a gene; V was cut back by 3 bases and J by 4 bases. Germline V CDR1 and CDR2: SGHTS, YDEGEE. The CDR3 sequence is CASSWTGGLYEQYV. CDR3 DNA sequence: TGTGCCAGCAGCTGGACAGGGGGCTTGTACGAGCAGTACGTC.

The rearrangement uses TRBV7-2 and TRBJ2-3; D uncertain. Between the trimmed V and J ends, which lost 1 base and 6 bases, there was a span of 14 bases. This CDR3 spans 15 amino acids. CDR1 is SGHTA, CDR2 FQGNSA, per germline. CDR3 residues: CASSLVLTGRDTQYF. Here the CDR3 DNA reads TGTGCCAGCAGCTTAGTGCTCACGGGTAGGGATACGCAGTATTTT.

The chain recombines TRBV7-9 with TRBJ1-3, with D uncertain. Germline loops: CDR1 SEHNR, CDR2 FQNEAQ (reference sequence). The CDR3 is 14 residues long. V shed 3 bases and J shed 0 bases, with 6 bases lying between them. CDR3: CASSLRVSGNTIYF. DNA of the CDR3: TGTGCCAGCAGCTTGAGGGTCTCTGGAAACACCATATATTTT.

The chain is built from TRBV19 and TRBJ1-4; D unresolved. CDR1 is LNHDA, CDR2 SQIVND, per germline (reference sequence). V dropped 5 bases and J dropped 0 bases, with 13 bases sitting between them. The CDR3 spans 16 residues. The CDR3: CASSSGPTSTNEKLFF. CDR3 coding DNA: TGTGCCAGTAGTTCCGGACCGACATCAACTAATGAAAAACTGTTTTTT.

This clone has just one count. The chain joins TRBV28 to TRBJ2-4, with 8 bases identical to TRBD1. CDR3 length: 15 amino acids. From germline, CDR1 is MDHEN and CDR2 SYDVKM. The J segment lost 0 bases and the V segment lost 3 bases, leaving 1 base of the junction unmatched. The CDR3 loop reads CASSFQGAAKNIQYF. The CDR3 coding sequence is TGTGCCAGCAGTTTTCAGGGGGCAGCCAAAAACATTCAGTACTTC. Variable domain in full (rest from reference TRBV28 and TRBJ2-4): DVKVTQSSRYLVKRTGEKVFLECVQDMDHENMFWYRQDPGLGLRLIYFSYDVKMKEKGDIPEGYSVSREKKERFSLILESASTNQTSMYLCASSFQGAAKNIQYFGAGTRLSVL.

The chain carries TRBV5-1 and TRBJ2-3, with 9 nucleotides matching TRBD2. Germline CDR1 is SGHRS and CDR2 is YFSETQ. Losses at the gene ends were 0 bases for V and 1 base for J; bases not matched to a gene: 0. CDR3 length equals 15 residues. In DNA form, the CDR3 reads TGCGCCAGCAGCTTGGCTAGCGGGGGCACAGATACGCAGTATTTT. Translation: CASSLASGGTDTQYF.

The chain joins TRBV27 to TRBJ1-4; tentative D call: TRBD1 (5 bases). V was pared by 5 bases and J by 11 bases, with 18 bases between. Germline V gene data show CDR1 as MNHEY and CDR2 as SMNVEV (reference sequence). The CDR3 length is 14 residues. DNA for the CDR3: TGTGCCAGCAGTCCTAGGGACCCCCGAGGGAAACTGTTTTTT. Its translation is CASSPRDPRGKLFF.